Sequencing of this T cell receptor (beta chain) was carried out in a study of cytomegalovirus exposure and HLA in healthy donors. The PCR was carried out with 60 Vbeta primers and 13 Jbeta primers. The table came from immunoSEQ multiplex PCR; TCRdb's copy has only in-frame clones and leaves some out. Among roughly 200,000 clones listed, approximately 80% were seen once. Source material: PBMCs. This clonotype was obtained from a woman aged 40 to 50 in good health and CMV-seronegative.

CDR3: CATSDSSTDTQYF. DNA of the CDR3: TGTGCCACTTCCGACTCAAGCACAGATACGCAGTATTTT. The rearrangement links TRBV18 to TRBJ2-3; D gene unclear. The CDR3 totals 13 residues. Germline loops: CDR1 KGHSH, CDR2 LQKENI. Trimming pared 10 bases from V and 0 bases from J, leaving 11 bases between.